The 9 T cell receptor beta chains below come from one sample, sequenced in a study of control samples from healthy donors and cancer patients. This table comes from immunoSEQ multiplex PCR, and its TCRdb copy is limited to in-frame clones, with some not included. The data hold around 140,000 clones, with 92% observed a single time. The sequenced material came from blood. The receptor source for this set is a man aged 18 to 29 in good health.

The chain is built from TRBV9 and TRBJ1-1; D is possibly TRBD1 (5 bases). With 1 base removed from V and 4 bases from J, the gap between germline ends came to 14 bases. This CDR3 has 15 amino acids. Germline CDR1 SGDLS, CDR2 YYNGEE. CDR3 sequence: CASSVSGAIATEAFF. For the CDR3, the DNA is TGTGCCAGCAGCGTAAGTGGGGCTATTGCCACTGAAGCTTTCTTT.

V gene TRBV9 combines with J gene TRBJ1-1; 7 bases are a match to TRBD1. This CDR3 is built from 15 residues. Looked up from germline, CDR1 is SGDLS and CDR2 is YYNGEE. V gave up 4 bases and J gave up 0 bases; unmatched junction bases: 6. CDR3 sequence reads: CASSTLTGMNTEAFF. DNA for the CDR3: TGTGCCAGCAGCACTTTGACAGGGATGAACACTGAAGCTTTCTTT. The whole variable domain, remainder taken from reference TRBV9 and TRBJ1-1, is DSGVTQTPKHLITATGQRVTLRCSPRSGDLSVYWYQQSLDQGLQFLIQYYNGEERAKGNILERFSAQQFPDLHSELNLSSLELGDSALYFCASSTLTGMNTEAFFGQGTRLTVV.

The chain has TRBV11-3 and TRBJ2-1; D is possibly TRBD1 or TRBD2 (5 bases each). The CDR3 totals 14 residues. Trimming removed 3 bases at V and 0 bases at J, with 6 bases between. CDR1 and CDR2 from the germline V gene are SGHNT and YENEEA. The CDR3 DNA reads TGTGCCAGCAGCTTGAGGGGCTCCTACAATGAGCAGTTCTTC. Its protein is CASSLRGSYNEQFF.

The chain employs TRBV9 and TRBJ1-3; possible D gene TRBD1, 6 bases. The germline V gene encodes CDR1 SGDLS and CDR2 YYNGEE. The CDR3 length is 18 residues. Trimming removed 0 bases from V and 0 bases from J, with 16 bases in between. DNA for the CDR3: TGTGCCAGCAGCGTAGAAGGACAGACCCACTTCTCTGGAAACACCATATATTTT. Encoded protein: CASSVEGQTHFSGNTIYF.

Points on this clone: Other nucleotide sequences from this sample produce the same CDR3. The chain couples TRBV24-1 to TRBJ1-5; D not certain. CDR1 KGHDR and CDR2 SFDVKD come from the germline V gene. V was clipped by 7 bases and J by 11 bases, with 20 bases between them. This CDR3 has 14 residues. For the CDR3, the DNA is TGTGCCACCAGCCCCCCCAGACGGGAGAGGGCCCAGCATTTT. It codes for CATSPPRRERAQHF.

The CDR3 sequence is CASSLKMGGTDNNSPLHF. For the CDR3, the DNA is TGTGCCAGCAGCCTCAAGATGGGGGGGACAGACAATAATTCACCCCTCCACTTT. The genes are TRBV4-2 and TRBJ1-6; 7 bases map to TRBD1. V shed 4 bases, J shed 5 bases, and the junction held 14 bases outside the gene matches. Germline V CDR1 and CDR2: LGHNA, YNFKEQ. The CDR3 has 18 amino acids.

J is TRBJ2-7 and V is TRBV6-5; the match to TRBD1 covers 10 bases. The CDR3 is 16 amino acids. V lost 4 bases to trimming and J lost 0 bases; unmatched junction nucleotides: 6. Germline-derived CDR1 and CDR2 are MNHEY and SVGAGI. The CDR3 DNA follows: TGTGCCAGCAGTTCCTGGACAGGGGGGGACTCCTACGAGCAGTACTTC. Protein: CASSSWTGGDSYEQYF.

The chain employs TRBV11-2 and TRBJ2-7; no firm D call. Germline CDR1 SGHAT, CDR2 FQNNGV. Between the trimmed V and J ends, which lost 6 bases and 2 bases, there was a span of 11 bases. This CDR3 comprises 13 residues. CDR3 sequence reads: CASRPILTYEQYF. The CDR3 coding sequence is TGTGCCAGCAGGCCGATCTTAACCTACGAGCAGTACTTC.

V is TRBV2 and J is TRBJ2-1; TRBD1 might be the D (5 bases). The germline gives CDR1 SNHLY, CDR2 FYNNEI. The V gene lost 2 bases and the J gene lost 8 bases, with 16 bases spanning the gap. The CDR3 is 15 amino acids. CDR3 region: CASSERQGVTHEQFF. CDR3 coding DNA: TGTGCCAGCAGTGAACGCCAGGGCGTCACCCATGAGCAGTTCTTC. The variable domain in full, with the rest retrieved from reference TRBV2 and TRBJ2-1, is EPEVTQTPSHQVTQMGQEVILRCVPISNHLYFYWYRQILGQKVEFLVSFYNNEISEKSEIFDDQFSVERPDGSNFTLKIRSTKLEDSAMYFCASSERQGVTHEQFFGPGTRLTVL.